What follows is one TCR beta chain and its context. Antigen unknown. This specimen belongs to a study of CD4+ T cells in melanoma. Study observations and caveats: In melanoma, neoantigen-specific CD4+ T cells reportedly differed in differentiation state. CD8+ T cell, macrophage and B cell function reportedly correlated with neoantigen-specific CD4+ T cells.

CDR1 and CDR2 (germline): SGDLS, YYNGEE. Trimming took off 0 bases at V and 8 bases at J, with 10 bases between the two ends. CDR3 length: 13 amino acids. Some clones are missing from TCRdb's copy, which holds only in-frame ones; the method was immunoSEQ multiplex PCR. The sample has 6,000 to 8,500 clones; around 70% are singletons. This sequence was found in a human donor with melanoma. The sequencing sample was made of cells from a culture (not recorded whether cultured in vitro). J is TRBJ2-3 and V is TRBV9; D ambiguous. The CDR3, as DNA: TGTGCCAGCAGCGTAGGTCTTACCGGTACGCAGTATTTT. It yields the protein CASSVGLTGTQYF. Full variable domain (outside the CDR3, taken from reference TRBV9 and TRBJ2-3): DSGVTQTPKHLITATGQRVTLRCSPRSGDLSVYWYQQSLDQGLQFLIQYYNGEERAKGNILERFSAQQFPDLHSELNLSSLELGDSALYFCASSVGLTGTQYFGPGTRLTVL.